The 18 T cell receptor beta chains below come from one sample, sequenced in a study of prognosis after radiotherapy for stage I lung cancer. TCR beta CDR3 was amplified from genomic DNA by two-round multiplex PCR. Specific primers for each TRBV and TRBJ gene were what first-round PCR used. TCRdb used MiXCR to reprocess the multiplex PCR reads, holding one entry per CDR3 protein. The table lists some 60,000 distinct CDR3 sequences, around a quarter of them singletons. Material: PBMCs, obtained before or after stereotactic body radiation therapy (not recorded which). Every receptor here comes from a donor of 50 years or more with non-small cell lung cancer.

This clonotype has a count of ten or more. The chain employs TRBV4-3 and TRBJ2-3; TRBD2 matches at 8 bases. This CDR3 region has 14 residues. V shed 4 bases, J shed 5 bases, and the junction held 5 bases outside the gene matches. From germline, CDR1 is LGHNA and CDR2 YSLEER. The CDR3 loop is CASSPGGAGDTQYF. The CDR3 DNA follows: TGCGCCAGCAGCCCCGGGGGGGCAGGAGATACGCAGTATTTT.

This clonotype showed up many times. The V gene is TRBV6-1, the J gene TRBJ1-1; 8 bases align to TRBD1. The junction had 9 bases not matched to a gene; V was cut back by 6 bases and J by 0 bases. This CDR3 is built from 16 residues. Germline CDR1 and CDR2: MNHNS and SASEGT. The CDR3 region is CASREQPGQVNTEAFF. CDR3 sequence (DNA): TGTGCCAGCAGAGAACAACCGGGACAGGTGAACACTGAAGCTTTCTTT.

This clonotype was picked up many times. The chain uses TRBV19 and TRBJ2-2; D unclear. The CDR3 length is 15 residues. Germline V CDR1 and CDR2: LNHDA, SQIVND (reference sequence). The V end was cut by 6 bases, the J end by 1 base, with 12 bases between. CDR3 sequence (DNA): TGTGCCAGTAGCCACCGAGCCCTGAACACCGGGGAGCTGTTTTTT. It is translated as CASSHRALNTGELFF.

In its sample, this clonotype was seen many times. The chain couples TRBV7-8 to TRBJ1-6; possible D gene TRBD1, 5 bases. Trimming removed 5 bases at V and 6 bases at J, with 20 bases between. Germline CDR1 reads SGHVS; CDR2 reads FQNEAQ. The CDR3 has 17 residues. This chain's CDR3 is CASSLQTRGSSNSPLHF. For the CDR3, the DNA is TGTGCCAGCAGCCTTCAAACTCGGGGCAGTAGTAATTCACCCCTCCACTTT.

This clonotype was seen repeatedly, ten times or more. This chain joins TRBV5-1 and TRBJ1-3; D may be TRBD1 (6 bases). This CDR3 region has 14 residues. Trimming took off 8 bases at V and 11 bases at J, with 23 bases between the two ends. The germline V gene has CDR1 SGHRS and CDR2 YFSETQ. The CDR3 sequence: CASRNTGSGEAIYF. CDR3 coding DNA: TGCGCCAGTCGAAATACAGGGTCCGGAGAGGCCATATATTTT.

This clonotype was seen repeatedly, ten times or more. The chain carries TRBV20-1 and TRBJ1-4; the match to TRBD1 covers 8 bases. V lost 3 bases, J lost 3 bases, and 3 bases stayed unmatched. This CDR3 is 14 amino acids long. CDR1 and CDR2 (germline): DFQATT, SNEGSKA (reference sequence). CDR3 region: CSARNRGANEKLFF. The CDR3 DNA reads TGCAGTGCTAGGAACAGGGGGGCTAATGAAAAACTGTTTTTT.

This clonotype came up many times. The V gene is TRBV2, the J gene TRBJ1-4; TRBD1 matches 8 bases. The CDR3 covers 15 residues. The trim removed 5 bases at V and 3 bases at J, leaving 5 bases unmatched. Germline V gene sequence: CDR1 SNHLY, CDR2 FYNNEI. CDR3 nucleotides: TGTGCCAGCAGTACAGGGGGTAGTGCTAATGAAAAACTGTTTTTT. Its translation is CASSTGGSANEKLFF.

Of note for this clonotype: This likely came from a read error, as a far larger clone is one base away. This rearrangement joins TRBV27 to TRBJ1-2, with no clear D. The V and J ends lost 3 bases and 3 bases respectively, with 14 bases between them. Germline lookup yields CDR1 MNHEY and CDR2 SMNVEV (reference sequence). This CDR3 region has 15 residues. The CDR3 DNA reads TGTGCCAGCAGTTTGGGGTGGGCAGAAGACTATGGCTACACCTTC. It specifies CASSLGWAEDYGYTF.

This clonotype was counted between two and nine times. The genes are TRBV6-2 or TRBV6-3 and TRBJ1-6; D is ambiguous. V lost 2 bases and J lost 19, with 24 bases in between. In germline, CDR1 is MNHEY, CDR2 SVGEGT. This CDR3 has 15 residues. The CDR3 is CASSYRQVSFSHLHF. In DNA form, the CDR3 reads TGTGCCAGCAGTTACCGGCAGGTATCCTTTTCACACCTACACTTT.

As for this clonotype: A much bigger clone sits one base away, suggesting this may be a read error. V gene TRBV4-2 combines with J gene TRBJ2-3; D is ambiguous. Per the germline V gene, CDR1 is LGHNA and CDR2 is YNFKEQ. This CDR3 region has 14 residues. Here the CDR3 DNA reads TGTGCCAGCGGCCAGGAAAGGGCCACAGATACGCAGTATTTT. Translating gives CASGQERATDTQYF.

In its sample, this clonotype was seen once. The V gene is TRBV4-2, the J gene TRBJ2-5; TRBD1 or TRBD2 may be the D gene (5 bases each). Germline CDR1 and CDR2: LGHNA and YNFKEQ. The CDR3 consists of 15 residues. Between the trimmed V and J ends, which lost 0 bases and 4 bases, there was a span of 12 bases. CDR3 sequence reads: CASSQDQGEGETQYF. Here the CDR3 DNA reads TGTGCCAGCAGCCAAGATCAGGGCGAGGGAGAGACCCAGTACTTC.

Note on this clonotype: The likely explanation is a read error, given a far larger clone one base away. The chain combines TRBV6-4 with TRBJ1-1, with D uncertain. The germline gives CDR1 MRHNA, CDR2 SNTAGT. The CDR3 sequence is 14 residues long. Trimming took 5 bases from V and 0 from J, leaving 10 bases between them. The CDR3 protein is CASSYKPLNTEAFF. In nucleotides, the CDR3 is TGTGCCAGCAGTTACAAACCTCTGAACACTGAAGCTTTCTTT.

Turning to this clonotype: This may come from a read error, since a much larger clone is one base off. This chain uses TRBV3-1 with TRBJ1-1; D gene unclear. Germline V gene data show CDR1 as LGHDT and CDR2 as YNNKEL (reference sequence). The CDR3 contains 14 residues. This CDR3 reads CASSLGRSNSEAFF. For the CDR3, the DNA is TGTGCCAGCAGCCTAGGGCGGTCGAACTCTGAAGCTTTCTTT.

Regarding this clonotype: This clone may be a read error of a much larger clone one base away. CDR3 DNA sequence: TGCGCCAGCACCCCCGGGGGGGCCAGGGTTGTAAACACTGAAGCTTTCTTT. This codes for CASTPGGARVVNTEAFF. This chain joins TRBV5-1 and TRBJ1-1; D may be TRBD1 (6 bases). Germline V gene data show CDR1 as SGHRS and CDR2 as YFSETQ. Deletions cut 6 bases from V and 2 bases from J, with 23 bases between. The CDR3 extends over 17 amino acids. The full variable domain, rest sourced from reference TRBV5-1 and TRBJ1-1, is KAGVTQTPRYLIKTRGQQVTLSCSPISGHRSVSWYQQTPGQGLQFLFEYFSETQRNKGNFPGRFSGRQFSNSRSEMNVSTLELGDSALYLCASTPGGARVVNTEAFFGQGTRLTVV.

Comments on this clonotype: Only one base separates this from a far larger clonotype, so it likely reflects a read error. V usage is TRBV7-2 and J usage is TRBJ1-5, with no clear D. With 3 bases removed from V and 1 base from J, the gap between germline ends came to 13 bases. The V gene's germline CDR1 is SGHTA and CDR2 FQGNSA. This CDR3 region has 16 residues. The CDR3 sequence is CASSFTTWTSNQPQHF. In nucleotides, the CDR3 is TGTGCCAGCAGCTTCACCACATGGACCAGCAATCAGCCCCAGCATTTT.

This clonotype was counted ten times or more. The rearrangement joins TRBV3-1 to TRBJ2-5, with unresolved D. Germline V gene lookup returns CDR1 LGHDT and CDR2 YNNKEL (reference sequence). Trimming removed 2 bases at V and 2 bases at J, with 0 bases between. The CDR3 totals 11 residues. CDR3 bases: TGTGCCAGCAGCCAACAAGAGACCCAGTACTTC. Protein sequence: CASSQQETQYF.

There are many counts of this clonotype. The V gene is TRBV6-1, the J gene TRBJ2-2; a weak D match, TRBD2 (6 bases). V gave up 6 bases and J gave up 4 bases, with 21 bases separating them. Per germline, CDR1 MNHNS and CDR2 SASEGT. The CDR3 has 17 residues. CDR3 amino acids: CASRKGIGGGGTGELFF. In nucleotides, the CDR3 is TGTGCCAGCAGAAAAGGAATAGGTGGGGGAGGCACCGGGGAGCTGTTTTTT.

This clonotype was observed at least ten times. The chain is built from TRBV18 and TRBJ2-1; 12 bases agree with TRBD2. From germline, CDR1 is KGHSH and CDR2 LQKENI. With 3 bases clipped from V and 8 bases from J, the junction kept 8 bases outside the gene matches. This CDR3 spans 16 amino acids. CDR3 region: CASSPLSSGGGYEQFF. The CDR3 DNA is TGTGCCAGCTCACCCCTTTCTAGCGGGGGGGGCTATGAGCAGTTCTTC.